The 27 T cell receptor beta chains listed next were all sequenced from one sample in a study of blood T cell repertoires in COVID-19. The data were produced by immunoSEQ multiplex PCR, yet TCRdb's version contains in-frame clones alone and is incomplete. The table has some 110,000 clones, approximately 80% seen once. Material for sequencing was peripheral blood. Source of these receptors: an older man with COVID-19, enrolled during active disease.

This clone came up once. The rearrangement links TRBV5-8 to TRBJ2-5; 7 bases fit TRBD2. Germline trimming cut 2 bases from V and 5 bases from J; bases unmatched to any gene: 6. This CDR3 has 14 amino acids. Germline V gene sequence: CDR1 SGHTS, CDR2 YDEGEE. CDR3 sequence (DNA): TGTGCCAGCAGCTTATCGTGGGGGGGGGAGACCCAGTACTTC. Translated: CASSLSWGGETQYF.

The chain employs TRBV27 and TRBJ2-7; TRBD2 matches 8 bases. The V segment lost 0 bases and the J segment 9 bases; nucleotides outside the gene matches: 10. Germline V gene sequence: CDR1 MNHEY, CDR2 SMNVEV (reference sequence). The CDR3 length is 15 residues. The CDR3, as DNA: TGTGCCAGCAGTTTATCCGTTAGTAGCGGGACGAGGCAGTACTTC. It encodes CASSLSVSSGTRQYF.

This clone was counted at least ten times. The gene calls are TRBV2 and TRBJ2-2; 10 bases agree with TRBD1. This CDR3 region has 16 residues. The germline V gene encodes CDR1 SNHLY and CDR2 FYNNEI. With V trimmed by 6 bases and J by 0 bases, 4 bases remained unmatched. DNA for the CDR3: TGTGCCAGCAGCGACGGGACAGGGGCGAACACCGGGGAGCTGTTTTTT. Translated: CASSDGTGANTGELFF.

V usage is TRBV9 and J usage is TRBJ1-2; 8 bases are a match to TRBD1. The germline V gene has CDR1 SGDLS and CDR2 YYNGEE. Trimming cost V 4 bases and J 4 bases; bases outside gene matches: 9. This CDR3 has 15 amino acids. The chain's CDR3 is CASSFRAGGSYGYTF. The CDR3, as DNA: TGTGCCAGCAGCTTTCGAGCAGGGGGCTCCTATGGCTACACCTTC.

This chain connects TRBV5-6 to TRBJ1-1; D unresolved. The CDR3 is made up of 13 amino acids. Germline V gene sequence: CDR1 SGHDT, CDR2 YYEEEE. Deletions cut 0 bases from V and 6 bases from J, with 9 bases between. DNA of the CDR3: TGTGCCAGCAGCTTGGGGGGAGTCCCTGAAGCTTTCTTT. Its protein is CASSLGGVPEAFF. The full variable domain, in which reference TRBV5-6 and TRBJ1-1 provide the parts outside the CDR3, is DAGVTQSPTHLIKTRGQQVTLRCSPKSGHDTVSWYQQALGQGPQFIFQYYEEEERQRGNFPDRFSGHQFPNYSSELNVNALLLGDSALYLCASSLGGVPEAFFGQGTRLTVV.

The chain uses TRBV29-1 and TRBJ2-3; a possible D gene is TRBD1 (5 bases). The CDR3 has 13 amino acids. V lost 2 bases and J 6 bases, leaving 12 bases between the germline ends. Germline V gene sequence: CDR1 SQVTM, CDR2 ANQGSEA. The CDR3 protein is CSVEKQVQDTQYF. CDR3 nucleotide sequence: TGCAGCGTTGAAAAACAGGTTCAGGATACGCAGTATTTT.

The gene calls are TRBV2 and TRBJ1-1; D not certain. Germline CDR1 and CDR2: SNHLY and FYNNEI. The V gene lost 7 bases and the J gene lost 7 bases, with 10 bases spanning the gap. The CDR3 loop spans 11 amino acids. The CDR3 bases are TGTGCCAGCAAGTGGAGCGGTGAAGCTTTCTTT. Encoded protein: CASKWSGEAFF.

The V gene is TRBV6-5, the J gene TRBJ2-7; 7 nucleotides agree with TRBD1. Per germline, CDR1 MNHEY and CDR2 SVGAGI. This CDR3 is built from 14 residues. The V and J ends lost 6 bases and 2 bases, in that order; junction bases with no gene match: 7. Here the CDR3 DNA reads TGTGCCAGCAGGAGGGGGCTCGAAACCTACGAGCAGTACTTC. It codes for CASRRGLETYEQYF.

The rearrangement uses TRBV10-2 and TRBJ2-1, with 7 bases fitting TRBD1. Losses at the gene ends were 8 bases for V and 4 bases for J; bases not matched to a gene: 14. CDR3 length equals 16 residues. The germline V gene encodes CDR1 WSHSY and CDR2 SAAADI. This CDR3 reads CASRDSPNTWYNEQFF. The CDR3 region has the DNA TGCGCCAGCCGGGACAGTCCCAACACTTGGTACAATGAGCAGTTCTTC.

The rearrangement joins TRBV19 to TRBJ2-1; 14 bases align to TRBD2. Germline CDR1 reads LNHDA; CDR2 reads SQIVND (reference sequence). Germline trimming cut 4 bases from V and 7 bases from J; bases unmatched to any gene: 6. The CDR3 runs to 16 residues. The CDR3 sequence is CASSRPGLAGANEQFF. The CDR3 DNA reads as TGTGCCAGTAGTAGGCCGGGACTAGCGGGAGCGAATGAGCAGTTCTTC. Complete variable domain (other parts from reference TRBV19 and TRBJ2-1): DGGITQSPKYLFRKEGQNVTLSCEQNLNHDAMYWYRQDPGQGLRLIYYSQIVNDFQKGDIAEGYSVSREKKESFPLTVTSAQKNPTAFYLCASSRPGLAGANEQFFGPGTRLTVL.

This clone was recorded once. V usage is TRBV4-1 and J usage is TRBJ2-7; D unresolved. Trimming removed 4 bases at V and 7 bases at J, with 14 bases between. Germline-derived CDR1 and CDR2 are MGHRA and YSYEKL. The CDR3 sequence is 13 residues long. This CDR3 reads CASSLTQAREQYF. The CDR3 DNA follows: TGCGCCAGCAGCCTAACCCAAGCTCGGGAGCAGTACTTC.

This rearrangement joins TRBV9 to TRBJ2-5; D unclear. V lost 0 bases to trimming and J lost 4 bases, with 10 bases between them. The germline gives CDR1 SGDLS, CDR2 YYNGEE. There are 14 residues in the CDR3. DNA of the CDR3: TGTGCCAGCAGCGTAGGGCAGCTAGGAGAGACCCAGTACTTC. Protein sequence: CASSVGQLGETQYF.

This clone was recorded once. The genes are TRBV7-2 and TRBJ2-7, with D possibly TRBD1 on 7 matching bases. Germline V gene lookup returns CDR1 SGHTA and CDR2 FQGNSA. The CDR3 is 14 amino acids. Trimming left V 5 bases short and J 7 bases short, with 18 bases between. The CDR3 loop is CASSKTGDSPEQYF. CDR3 in DNA: TGTGCCAGCAGCAAAACAGGGGACTCGCCTGAGCAGTACTTC.

This chain links TRBV2 with TRBJ1-6; D not resolved. V gave up 4 bases and J gave up 7 bases, with 14 bases separating them. This CDR3 is 15 amino acids long. The germline V gene encodes CDR1 SNHLY and CDR2 FYNNEI. This chain's CDR3 is CASSGSLGGNSPLHF. CDR3 nucleotide sequence: TGTGCCAGCAGTGGCTCACTTGGAGGGAATTCACCCCTCCACTTT.

The rearrangement links TRBV7-9 to TRBJ1-1, with 7 nucleotides matching TRBD1. From germline, CDR1 is SEHNR and CDR2 FQNEAQ (reference sequence). The ends lost 5 bases at V and 2 bases at J; junction bases unmatched: 17. CDR3 size: 18 residues. The CDR3 sequence: CASSRRDRPGLGNTEAFF. The CDR3 DNA sequence: TGTGCCAGCAGCCGCCGGGACAGACCCGGTTTGGGTAACACTGAAGCTTTCTTT.

The rearrangement joins TRBV11-2 to TRBJ2-3; tentative D call: TRBD2 (6 bases). Germline V gives CDR1 SGHAT, CDR2 FQNNGV. The V end was cut by 1 base, the J end by 1 base, with 15 bases between. This CDR3 has 17 amino acids. In nucleotides, the CDR3 is TGTGCCAGCAGCTTAGTGGAGGGATTAACGGGCACAGATACGCAGTATTTT. This translates into CASSLVEGLTGTDTQYF.

This clone appeared a single time. V usage is TRBV18 and J usage is TRBJ2-7, with unresolved D. The CDR3 runs 15 residues. In germline, CDR1 is KGHSH, CDR2 LQKENI. Trimming took off 0 bases at V and 2 bases at J, with 11 bases between the two ends. The CDR3 protein is CASSPPNIPPYEQYF. CDR3 nucleotides: TGTGCCAGCTCACCACCGAACATCCCTCCCTACGAGCAGTACTTC.

The chain couples TRBV7-2 to TRBJ2-7, with TRBD2 matching 12 bases. CDR1 and CDR2 (germline): SGHTA, FQGNSA. The CDR3 length is 15 residues. V trimming: 5 bases; J trimming: 2 bases; junction bases outside the gene matches: 4. CDR3 nucleotides: TGTGCCAGCAGCGATAGACTAGCGGGAGCCTACGAGCAGTACTTC. Its translation: CASSDRLAGAYEQYF.

This clone turned up a few times. The chain uses TRBV5-4 and TRBJ2-1; TRBD2 matches 9 bases. V lost 3 bases to trimming and J lost 5 bases; unmatched junction nucleotides: 12. The V gene's germline CDR1 is SGHNT and CDR2 YYREEE (reference sequence). This CDR3 is 17 amino acids long. For the CDR3, the DNA is TGTGCCAGCAGCTCGGAGGTTGGTAGCGGGAGTCACAATGAGCAGTTCTTC. Translating it yields CASSSEVGSGSHNEQFF.

This rearrangement joins TRBV9 to TRBJ2-2, with 7 bases lining up with TRBD2. The CDR3 spans 17 residues. Germline values: CDR1 SGDLS, CDR2 YYNGEE. V dropped 0 bases and J dropped 1; count of bases not matched to a gene: 6. CDR3 DNA sequence: TGTGCCAGCAGCGTAGAAATCGGGGGGATGAACACCGGGGAGCTGTTTTTT. It is translated as CASSVEIGGMNTGELFF.

The chain combines TRBV4-2 with TRBJ1-2; 9 bases map to TRBD1. Germline trimming cut 0 bases from V and 8 bases from J; bases unmatched to any gene: 13. Germline assignment: CDR1 LGHNA and CDR2 YNFKEQ. The CDR3 totals 17 residues. The CDR3 loop is CASSQDRRTGGRGGYTF. The DNA of the CDR3 is TGTGCCAGCAGCCAAGATAGGAGAACAGGGGGCAGAGGAGGCTACACCTTC.

The chain combines TRBV5-4 with TRBJ1-5; maybe TRBD1 (5 bases). CDR1 SGHNT and CDR2 YYREEE come from the germline V gene (reference sequence). V was clipped by 0 bases and J by 7 bases, with 8 bases between them. CDR3 length: 13 amino acids. CDR3 coding DNA: TGTGCCAGCAGCTTGGGGGGCGACCAGCCCCAGCATTTT. It codes for CASSLGGDQPQHF.

This clone was counted at least ten times. V usage is TRBV4-2 and J usage is TRBJ1-6; D ambiguous. Germline V gives CDR1 LGHNA, CDR2 YNFKEQ. The CDR3 consists of 12 residues. Trimming pared 8 bases from V and 6 bases from J, leaving 8 bases between. The CDR3 region is CASGRGNSPLHF. The CDR3 DNA reads as TGTGCCAGCGGACGGGGTAATTCACCCCTCCACTTT.

This chain uses TRBV4-2 with TRBJ2-5, with 15 bases aligning to TRBD2. This CDR3 region has 17 residues. The germline V gene has CDR1 LGHNA and CDR2 YNFKEQ. Germline trimming cut 5 bases from V and 0 bases from J; bases unmatched to any gene: 4. The CDR3 is CASSGLAGGGYQETQYF. CDR3 sequence (DNA): TGTGCCAGCAGCGGACTAGCGGGAGGGGGGTACCAAGAGACCCAGTACTTC.

The V call is TRBV28, the J call TRBJ2-7, with D possibly matching TRBD1 (5 bases). Per the germline V gene, CDR1 is MDHEN and CDR2 is SYDVKM. The CDR3 loop spans 14 amino acids. The ends were cut back, 5 bases at V and 1 base at J, with 12 bases in the middle. CDR3 in DNA: TGTGCCAGCAGTCGTCGACAGCTATCCTACGAGCAGTACTTC. It is translated as CASSRRQLSYEQYF.

The chain is built from TRBV6-5 and TRBJ1-2, with D uncertain. Trimming removed 8 bases at V and 0 bases at J, with 13 bases between. Germline CDR1 MNHEY, CDR2 SVGAGI. The CDR3 loop spans 14 amino acids. CDR3 sequence reads: CASPKGGTNYGYTF. In nucleotides, the CDR3 is TGTGCCAGCCCTAAAGGAGGGACTAACTATGGCTACACCTTC.

CDR3 bases: TGTGCCAGCAGAGGAGGACCGAACCAAGAGACCCAGTACTTC. It codes for CASRGGPNQETQYF. The chain carries TRBV7-6 and TRBJ2-5, with D possibly matching TRBD2 (5 bases). The V gene's germline CDR1 is SGHVS and CDR2 FNYEAQ. Between the trimmed V and J ends, which lost 6 bases and 0 bases, there was a span of 11 bases. The CDR3 loop spans 14 amino acids.